Following are 13 T cell receptor beta chains from one sample sequenced in a study of blood T cell repertoires in COVID-19. Repertoires were generated with immunoSEQ multiplex PCR, while TCRdb's copy carries only in-frame clones and drops some. This sample carries approximately 220,000 clones, 83% of them seen once, and the ten largest clones take around 3.5%. Sequencing was done on a sample of PBMCs or T cells enriched from blood (not recorded which). The receptors here all came from a woman aged 40 to 50 who had been exposed to COVID-19.

The chain couples TRBV30 to TRBJ1-4, with D unresolved. The CDR3 spans 12 residues. Per germline, CDR1 GTSNPN and CDR2 SVGIG (reference sequence). The V end was cut by 0 bases, the J end by 8 bases, with 7 bases between. For the CDR3, the DNA is TGTGCCTGGAGTGTACGAGGGGAAAAACTGTTTTTT. Protein sequence: CAWSVRGEKLFF.

J is TRBJ2-1 and V is TRBV27; 14 bases map to TRBD2. Per the germline V gene, CDR1 is MNHEY and CDR2 is SMNVEV (reference sequence). This CDR3 is 15 amino acids long. Trimming cost V 5 bases and J 8 bases; bases outside gene matches: 5. In DNA, the CDR3 is TGTGCCAGCAGTCAGACTAGCGGGGGGGCATATGAGCAGTTCTTC. Translated, it gives CASSQTSGGAYEQFF.

The chain employs TRBV29-1 and TRBJ1-5, with 7 bases lining up with TRBD1. This CDR3 region has 14 residues. V lost 6 bases to trimming and J lost 4 bases; unmatched junction nucleotides: 9. CDR1 is SQVTM, CDR2 ANQGSEA, per germline. The CDR3 is CSVTDRVGNQPQHF. The CDR3 DNA follows: TGCAGCGTCACCGACAGGGTTGGGAATCAGCCCCAGCATTTT.

The chain has TRBV30 and TRBJ2-3; TRBD1 might be the D (6 bases). From germline, CDR1 is GTSNPN and CDR2 SVGIG (reference sequence). V lost 0 bases, J lost 2 bases, and 12 bases lay in between. This CDR3 is 15 amino acids long. The CDR3 nucleotides are TGTGCCTGGAGTGTATGGGGGCGCGACACAGATACGCAGTATTTT. This gives the protein CAWSVWGRDTDTQYF. Supplemented by reference TRBV30 and TRBJ2-3, the full variable domain reads SQTIHQWPATLVQPVGSPLSLECTVEGTSNPNLYWYRQAAGRGLQLLFYSVGIGQISSEVPQNLSASRPQDRQFILSSKKLLLSDSGFYLCAWSVWGRDTDTQYFGPGTRLTVL.

V gene TRBV11-2 combines with J gene TRBJ2-5; 16 bases are a match to TRBD2. Germline V lookup: CDR1 SGHAT, CDR2 FQNNGV. With V trimmed by 5 bases and J by 4 bases, 7 bases remained unmatched. The CDR3 runs 17 residues. The CDR3 region is CASSPGTSGGGGETQYF. CDR3 in DNA: TGTGCCAGCAGCCCCGGGACTAGCGGGGGGGGAGGAGAGACCCAGTACTTC.

V is TRBV6-5 and J is TRBJ2-5, with a weak D call TRBD2 (6 bases). Trimming pared 9 bases from V and 2 bases from J, leaving 13 bases between. The CDR3 is made up of 13 amino acids. CDR1 is MNHEY, CDR2 SVGAGI, per germline. The CDR3 protein is CASLTSSQETQYF. The CDR3 DNA is TGTGCCAGTCTGACTAGTAGTCAAGAGACCCAGTACTTC.

This chain links TRBV27 with TRBJ2-3, with D perhaps matching TRBD2 (7 bases). Per germline, CDR1 MNHEY and CDR2 SMNVEV (reference sequence). This CDR3 is built from 16 residues. The V gene lost 6 bases and the J gene lost 2 bases, with 18 bases spanning the gap. CDR3 DNA: TGTGCCAGCAGACCCTTAAGGGGGGGGGACACAGATACGCAGTATTTT. It yields the protein CASRPLRGGDTDTQYF.

The chain is built from TRBV6-4 and TRBJ1-5; D is unclear. The CDR3 runs to 17 residues. Trimming shortened V by 3 bases and J by 4 bases, and 19 bases separated the two germline ends. The germline gives CDR1 MRHNA, CDR2 SNTAGT. The CDR3 region has the DNA TGTGCCAGCAGTGAAGGTCCCCGAACAGACCATAATCAGCCCCAGCATTTT. Protein sequence: CASSEGPRTDHNQPQHF.

The rearrangement links TRBV7-9 to TRBJ2-3, with D perhaps TRBD2 (6 bases). V lost 11 bases and J 5 bases, leaving 20 bases between the germline ends. The germline V gene has CDR1 SEHNR and CDR2 FQNEAQ (reference sequence). This CDR3 region has 14 residues. For the CDR3, the DNA is TGTGCCGTGCCCCTGACTAGACCAGTAGATACGCAGTATTTT. This encodes CAVPLTRPVDTQYF.

The chain uses TRBV7-9 and TRBJ1-2; 9 nucleotides align to TRBD1. V lost 4 bases and J lost 6; bases outside the gene matches: 6. CDR1 is SEHNR, CDR2 FQNEAQ, per germline (reference sequence). The CDR3 totals 14 residues. CDR3 sequence reads: CASSSGTGQDGYTF. CDR3 DNA sequence: TGTGCCAGCAGCTCCGGGACAGGGCAGGATGGCTACACCTTC.

The chain links TRBV28 to TRBJ1-4; 7 bases align to TRBD1. Germline V lookup: CDR1 MDHEN, CDR2 SYDVKM. Trimming removed 5 bases from V and 0 bases from J; junction bases left unmatched: 6. The CDR3 extends over 16 amino acids. CDR3 in amino acids: CASSPETGATNEKLFF. The CDR3 DNA reads TGTGCCAGCAGTCCCGAAACAGGGGCAACTAATGAAAAACTGTTTTTT.

In its sample, this clone was seen once. V gene TRBV19 combines with J gene TRBJ1-1; maybe TRBD1 (6 bases). V was shortened by 4 bases and J by 0 bases, with 15 bases between the two germline ends. Germline CDR1 is LNHDA and CDR2 is SQIVND (reference sequence). The CDR3 length is 16 residues. The DNA of the CDR3 is TGTGCCAGTAGTAAACTGGCGGGGGCCATGAACACTGAAGCTTTCTTT. It translates to CASSKLAGAMNTEAFF.

In this sample, this clone turned up once. The chain combines TRBV12-5 with TRBJ1-2; the D is unclear. Germline CDR1 LGHNT, CDR2 FRNRAP. This CDR3 contains 14 residues. Trimming left V 1 base short and J 6 bases short, with 12 bases between. The CDR3 nucleotides read TGTGCTAGTGGTTTGGGACCTACAGCTAATGGCTACACCTTC. As protein: CASGLGPTANGYTF.